The T cell receptor (beta chain) under discussion was sequenced for a study of blood T cell repertoires in COVID-19. Libraries were prepared by immunoSEQ multiplex PCR; TCRdb keeps only in-frame clonotypes and omits some of them. The data contain hundreds of thousands of clones, 83% of them singletons. The CDR3 has 14 amino acids. Germline values: CDR1 SGDLS, CDR2 YYNGEE. The V and J ends lost 0 bases and 4 bases respectively, with 8 bases between them. The V call is TRBV9, the J call TRBJ1-3; D unclear. Sequenced input: peripheral blood. The source of this sequence is a woman aged 40 to 49 with active or convalescent COVID-19. This chain's CDR3 is CASSVVAEGNTIYF. CDR3 nucleotide sequence: TGTGCCAGCAGCGTAGTAGCAGAAGGAAACACCATATATTTT.